This entry lists 30 T cell receptor beta chains sequenced from one sample in a study of blood T cell repertoires in COVID-19. The repertoire was sequenced with immunoSEQ multiplex PCR; TCRdb's copy has only in-frame clones and lacks some. This sample has tens of thousands of clones, with around nine tenths found just once. The sample taken for sequencing was peripheral blood. The receptors originated from a human donor in a cohort sampled during active COVID-19.

CDR3 sequence: CATSRDGGQGATETQYF. DNA of the CDR3: TGTGCCACCAGCAGAGATGGGGGGCAGGGGGCTACGGAGACCCAGTACTTC. The rearrangement uses TRBV15 and TRBJ2-5; 8 bases match TRBD1. The ends lost 0 bases at V and 5 bases at J; junction bases unmatched: 11. This CDR3 is built from 17 residues. Germline V gene data show CDR1 as LNHNV and CDR2 as YYDKDF (reference sequence).

V usage is TRBV2 and J usage is TRBJ1-2, with D possibly matching TRBD1 (5 bases). The germline V gene encodes CDR1 SNHLY and CDR2 FYNNEI. The CDR3 covers 12 residues. The V end lost 9 bases, the J end lost 7 bases, and 15 bases lay between the germline ends. The CDR3 protein is CASGTRDGGYTF. CDR3 DNA sequence: TGTGCCAGTGGGACTCGAGACGGTGGCTACACCTTC.

The rearrangement uses TRBV6-6 and TRBJ2-7; weak D call: TRBD1 (6 bases). V lost 8 bases and J 4 bases, leaving 15 bases between the germline ends. CDR1 is MNHNY and CDR2 is SVGAGI in the germline V gene (reference sequence). The CDR3 runs 13 residues. In DNA, the CDR3 is TGTGCCAGCTCACAGGGTGGTCCTTACGAGCAGTACTTC. Protein sequence: CASSQGGPYEQYF.

This sequence joins TRBV7-9 and TRBJ1-3; weak D call: TRBD1 (5 bases). The CDR3 loop spans 15 amino acids. Germline CDR1 reads SEHNR; CDR2 reads FQNEAQ (reference sequence). Deletions cut 5 bases from V and 7 bases from J, with 18 bases between. CDR3 loop: CASSRRGNSGNTIYF. CDR3 in DNA: TGTGCCAGCAGCCGGAGGGGCAATTCCGGGAACACCATATATTTT. Based on the CDR3 plus reference TRBV7-9 and TRBJ1-3, the full variable domain is DTGVSQNPRHKITKRGQNVTFRCDPISEHNRLYWYRQTLGQGPEFLTYFQNEAQLEKSRLLSDRFSAERPKGSFSTLEIQRTEQGDSAMYLCASSRRGNSGNTIYFGEGSWLTVV.

The V call is TRBV11-3, the J call TRBJ2-3; the match to TRBD2 covers 9 bases. Germline lookup yields CDR1 SGHNT and CDR2 YENEEA. V was pared by 5 bases and J by 3 bases, with 9 bases of the junction left unmatched. The CDR3 sequence is 16 residues long. The CDR3 region has the DNA TGTGCCAGCAGCCCCTTTTCTGCGGGAGGGACAGATACGCAGTATTTT. Amino acids: CASSPFSAGGTDTQYF.

This chain joins TRBV27 and TRBJ2-3; 7 bases align to TRBD2. CDR1 is MNHEY and CDR2 is SMNVEV in the germline V gene (reference sequence). The V segment lost 5 bases and the J segment 7 bases; nucleotides outside the gene matches: 12. The CDR3 loop spans 15 amino acids. The CDR3 region has the DNA TGTGCCAGCAGTCCATTAGCGGGCGGCGGAAATACGCAGTATTTT. This codes for CASSPLAGGGNTQYF.

CDR3 bases: TGTGCCAGCAGCCCTAGGTTATGGACATTCGGACAGGCAAACCTCTCTGGAAACACCATATATTTT. It encodes CASSPRLWTFGQANLSGNTIYF. The chain employs TRBV9 and TRBJ1-3, with 7 nucleotides matching TRBD1. Germline-derived CDR1 and CDR2 are SGDLS and YYNGEE. Trimming took 4 bases from V and 0 from J; bases not matched to a gene: 25. The CDR3 runs 22 residues.

V is TRBV6-1 and J is TRBJ2-7, with TRBD1 identical over 9 bases. The V gene end was trimmed by 2 bases and the J gene end by 3 bases; junction bases not matched to a gene: 5. Germline lookup yields CDR1 MNHNS and CDR2 SASEGT. The CDR3 is 15 residues long. The CDR3 here is CASSERDRAGYEQYF. The CDR3 nucleotides are TGTGCCAGCAGTGAACGGGACAGGGCGGGCTACGAGCAGTACTTC.

The genes are TRBV30 and TRBJ1-5, with TRBD1 as a possible D gene (6 bases). Trimming shortened V by 0 bases and J by 3 bases, and 15 bases separated the two germline ends. The germline V gene encodes CDR1 GTSNPN and CDR2 SVGIG (reference sequence). There are 16 residues in the CDR3. The CDR3 region is CAWSVRAWTDNQPQHF. The CDR3 DNA follows: TGTGCCTGGAGTGTACGTGCTTGGACAGACAATCAGCCCCAGCATTTT.

The chain recombines TRBV19 with TRBJ2-2, with D unclear. Germline CDR1 and CDR2: LNHDA and SQIVND (reference sequence). CDR3 length: 14 amino acids. V was cut by 1 base and J by 9 bases, with 12 bases left in between. The CDR3 spells CASSIGHGARELFF. Here the CDR3 DNA reads TGTGCCAGTAGTATAGGCCACGGAGCCCGGGAGCTGTTTTTT.

J is TRBJ2-1 and V is TRBV14, with 10 bases matching TRBD1. The germline V gene encodes CDR1 SGHDN and CDR2 FVKESK. V shed 4 bases and J 13 bases; nucleotides not matched to a gene: 10. The CDR3 runs to 14 residues. The CDR3 nucleotides read TGTGCCAGCAGCCGGGCCAGGACAGGGGGACTACAGTTCTTC. Amino acid sequence: CASSRARTGGLQFF.

The CDR3 sequence: CASRERSYDEQYF. The CDR3 nucleotides are TGTGCCAGCAGGGAGAGATCGTACGACGAGCAGTACTTC. The chain links TRBV2 to TRBJ2-7; the D is unclear. The germline V and J ends were trimmed by 6 bases and 5 bases, with 14 bases remaining between them. The CDR3 contains 13 residues. Germline CDR1 SNHLY, CDR2 FYNNEI.

The chain links TRBV18 to TRBJ2-7; 14 bases are shared with TRBD2. In germline, CDR1 is KGHSH, CDR2 LQKENI. V gave up 5 bases and J gave up 6 bases; unmatched junction bases: 6. The CDR3 is 15 residues long. CDR3 DNA sequence: TGTGCCAGCTCAGCCGGACTAGCGGGAGGCCCCGAGCAGTACTTC. Its protein is CASSAGLAGGPEQYF. The full variable domain, with the rest looked up from reference TRBV18 and TRBJ2-7, is NAGVMQNPRHLVRRRGQEARLRCSPMKGHSHVYWYRQLPEEGLKFMVYLQKENIIDESGMPKERFSAEFPKEGPSILRIQQVVRGDSAAYFCASSAGLAGGPEQYFGPGTRLTVT.

The chain is built from TRBV7-2 and TRBJ2-1, with D possibly TRBD2 on 5 matching bases. Deletions cut 2 bases from V and 7 bases from J, with 12 bases between. Looked up from germline, CDR1 is SGHTA and CDR2 is FQGNSA. The CDR3 is 14 amino acids. The CDR3 nucleotides are TGTGCCAGCAGCTTAATCGGGTCGGGAAATGAGCAGTTCTTC. Encoded protein: CASSLIGSGNEQFF. Looking up the rest from reference TRBV7-2 and TRBJ2-1 gives the full variable domain: GAGVSQSPSNKVTEKGKDVELRCDPISGHTALYWYRQSLGQGLEFLIYFQGNSAPDKSGLPSDRFSAERTGGSVSTLTIQRTQQEDSAVYLCASSLIGSGNEQFFGPGTRLTVL.

The chain couples TRBV27 to TRBJ2-1; D is ambiguous. Germline CDR1 reads MNHEY; CDR2 reads SMNVEV (reference sequence). V dropped 5 bases and J dropped 13 bases, with 15 bases sitting between them. The CDR3 totals 12 residues. CDR3 coding DNA: TGTGCCAGCAGTCCGACATCGCGAGAACAGTTCTTC. Protein sequence: CASSPTSREQFF.

The V gene is TRBV12-5, the J gene TRBJ2-2; 8 bases line up with TRBD2. Germline V gives CDR1 LGHNT, CDR2 FRNRAP. V lost 2 bases to trimming and J lost 5 bases; unmatched junction nucleotides: 7. The CDR3 totals 16 residues. The DNA for the CDR3 is TGTGCTAGTGGTTTGTTTTCGGGGGGGACAACCGGGGAGCTGTTTTTT. Amino acid sequence: CASGLFSGGTTGELFF.

This clone was detected a few times. The chain combines TRBV3-1 (or the pseudogene TRBV3-2) with TRBJ1-1; D might be TRBD1 (5 bases). Trimming stripped 1 base from V and 6 bases from J, with 12 bases between. This CDR3 is 14 amino acids long. The germline CDR1 and CDR2 sequences are LGHDT and YNNKEL (reference sequence). The CDR3 sequence: CASSQGSGIAEAFF. The DNA of the CDR3 is TGTGCCAGCAGCCAAGGGTCAGGGATCGCTGAAGCTTTCTTT.

The chain combines TRBV19 with TRBJ2-7; D unclear. The CDR3 loop spans 12 amino acids. CDR1 and CDR2 from the germline V gene are LNHDA and SQIVND (reference sequence). V was shortened by 5 bases and J by 4 bases, with 9 bases between the two germline ends. DNA for the CDR3: TGTGCCAGTAGTCCCGACGGGTACGAGCAGTACTTC. Its translation: CASSPDGYEQYF.

The CDR3 DNA reads as TGTGCCAGCAGTTTATCGGGACAGAATAATTCACCCCTCCACTTT. Residues: CASSLSGQNNSPLHF. The chain recombines TRBV27 with TRBJ1-6; 7 bases match TRBD1. The germline gives CDR1 MNHEY, CDR2 SMNVEV (reference sequence). J lost 5 bases, V lost 0 bases, and 1 base had no gene match. This CDR3 comprises 15 residues.

The sample holds one count of this clone. The chain links TRBV27 to TRBJ2-2, with D perhaps matching TRBD2 (6 bases). This CDR3 has 17 residues. The germline V gene encodes CDR1 MNHEY and CDR2 SMNVEV (reference sequence). V dropped 2 bases and J dropped 5 bases, with 18 bases sitting between them. The CDR3, as DNA: TGTGCCAGCAGTTTACTACATCCGGGACTTTTTACCGGGGAGCTGTTTTTT. The encoded protein is CASSLLHPGLFTGELFF.

The chain is built from TRBV29-1 and TRBJ1-1; 7 nucleotides match TRBD1. The V segment lost 5 bases and the J segment 2 bases; nucleotides outside the gene matches: 5. Germline values: CDR1 SQVTM, CDR2 ANQGSEA. This CDR3 comprises 13 residues. The CDR3 here is CSVRRDRNTEAFF. The CDR3 DNA reads TGCAGCGTTCGAAGGGACAGAAACACTGAAGCTTTCTTT.

This sequence joins TRBV7-9 and TRBJ2-1; 9 nucleotides align to TRBD2. J gave up 0 bases and V 5 bases, and 5 bases lay outside the gene matches. Per germline, CDR1 SEHNR and CDR2 FQNEAQ (reference sequence). This CDR3 comprises 16 residues. In DNA form, the CDR3 reads TGTGCCAGCAGCGACAATAGCGGGAGCTCCTACAATGAGCAGTTCTTC. Amino acid sequence: CASSDNSGSSYNEQFF.

This sequence joins TRBV7-2 and TRBJ2-3; 7 bases match TRBD2. V lost 5 bases to trimming and J lost 2 bases; unmatched junction nucleotides: 10. The CDR3 is 16 residues long. Germline V gene data show CDR1 as SGHTA and CDR2 as FQGNSA. CDR3 sequence (DNA): TGTGCCAGCAGCCGGGGGACTAACGGTTACACAGATACGCAGTATTTT. Translation: CASSRGTNGYTDTQYF.

A few counts support this clone. This chain joins TRBV7-2 and TRBJ1-4; D unresolved. The V and J ends lost 0 bases and 7 bases respectively, with 9 bases between them. CDR1 is SGHTA, CDR2 FQGNSA, per germline. CDR3 length: 14 amino acids. In nucleotides, the CDR3 is TGTGCCAGCAGCTTAGCCGGGTTGGGTGAAAAACTGTTTTTT. It translates to CASSLAGLGEKLFF.

The V gene is TRBV2, the J gene TRBJ2-2; 10 positions agree with TRBD2. The trim removed 7 bases at V and 5 bases at J, leaving 1 base unmatched. Germline V gene sequence: CDR1 SNHLY, CDR2 FYNNEI. This CDR3 is 13 amino acids long. In DNA, the CDR3 is TGTGCCAGCAAACTAGCGGGGACCGGGGAGCTGTTTTTT. It translates to CASKLAGTGELFF.

In regard to this clone: This CDR3 is also generated by other DNA sequences in the sample. The V call is TRBV9, the J call TRBJ1-2; 7 bases fit TRBD1. Germline loops: CDR1 SGDLS, CDR2 YYNGEE. The V gene end was trimmed by 0 bases and the J gene end by 8 bases; junction bases not matched to a gene: 10. The CDR3 has 15 residues. The CDR3 DNA sequence: TGTGCCAGCAGCGTAGGGGGCAGGGGGGTGGGAGGCTACACCTTC. This translates into CASSVGGRGVGGYTF.

The genes are TRBV4-3 and TRBJ2-3; 8 positions agree with TRBD1. Trimming at V came to 1 base and at J to 2 bases, leaving 2 bases not matched to a gene. This CDR3 contains 15 residues. Germline V gives CDR1 LGHNA, CDR2 YSLEER. The CDR3 DNA follows: TGCGCCAGCAGCCAAGGACAGGGGAACACAGATACGCAGTATTTT. It encodes CASSQGQGNTDTQYF.

The rearrangement joins TRBV6-5 to TRBJ2-1, with 9 bases matching TRBD2. The CDR3 has 13 amino acids. Germline-derived CDR1 and CDR2 are MNHEY and SVGAGI. With 8 bases clipped from V and 8 bases from J, the junction kept 7 bases outside the gene matches. CDR3 sequence (DNA): TGTGCCAGCTCAGCGGGAGGAGGGTATGAGCAGTTCTTC. Translated: CASSAGGGYEQFF.

The chain recombines TRBV19 with TRBJ2-2; 8 bases line up with TRBD1. Germline V gene data show CDR1 as LNHDA and CDR2 as SQIVND (reference sequence). Unmatched junction bases numbered 13, after V lost 11 bases and J lost 5 bases. The CDR3 is 15 residues long. The CDR3 spells CAVSRGTGLTGELFF. The CDR3 DNA reads as TGTGCCGTTTCACGAGGGACAGGCCTTACCGGGGAGCTGTTTTTT.

J is TRBJ2-7 and V is TRBV4-1; 13 positions match TRBD2. Trimming removed 3 bases from V and 6 bases from J; junction bases left unmatched: 8. CDR3 size: 16 residues. The germline V gene encodes CDR1 MGHRA and CDR2 YSYEKL. The CDR3 loop reads CASSHRLAGGRGEQYF. In nucleotides, the CDR3 is TGCGCCAGCAGCCACCGACTAGCGGGAGGCCGGGGCGAGCAGTACTTC.